The entry below gives a single T cell receptor beta chain sequence along with its context. The V gene lost 7 bases and the J gene lost 4 bases, with 13 bases spanning the gap. The CDR3 is 13 amino acids. Per germline, CDR1 MNHEY and CDR2 SVGEGT. The data were taken from a study of T cell repertoires in cytomegalovirus infection. MiXCR, applied by TCRdb to the reads, yields one record per CDR3 protein. The profile shows 250,000 or so distinct CDR3 sequences, 9.1% of them singletons. The genes are TRBV6-2 or TRBV6-3 and TRBJ1-2; D gene unclear. The sample taken for sequencing was PBMCs. This clonotype originated in a human donor in good health (CMV status not recorded). Some clones in this sample may be carry-over from other donors' samples. DNA of the CDR3: TGTGCCAGCACCAACAATATCCCCTATGGCTACACCTTC. It is translated as CASTNNIPYGYTF.